This entry describes one T cell receptor (beta chain). There is no known antigen for this receptor. No quality values exist for individual bases; no much larger clone is one base distant. The cohort was made up of 500 to 850 healthy bone marrow donors. All cohort members were sampled while nominally healthy, although unrecorded immune exposures were likely present. The donor tested CMV seronegative, placing the donor among the 350 or so seronegative members of the cohort. Each donor provided a peripheral blood sample, and peripheral blood mononuclear cells were used for TCR beta sequencing. The Qiagen DNeasy Blood Extraction Kit was used to extract genomic DNA from the blood cell samples. This entry is derived from a study of cytomegalovirus exposure and HLA in healthy donors (dated by TCRdb to 2016 to 2017). With regard to the full study: An earlier analysis of roughly 610 of the donors reported 276 Gb of sequence data and 95 million to 120 million unique TCR beta sequences obtained from about 180 million T cells. Roughly 300 gigabases of sequencing data and 78 million or so unique TCR sequences were included in an early release covering 500 to 750 HLA-typed donors. Of the roughly 400 genotyped donors, approximately 80% were placed in the genetic ancestry cluster associated with self-reported Caucasian donors. The study aimed to test whether signatures of past pathogen exposure could be identified by cataloging public T cell receptors. The study used immunosequencing to profile the T cell repertoires of hundreds of subjects and linked those repertoires to cytomegalovirus serostatus. Along with the approximately 700-subject first cohort, a separate validation cohort of over a hundred different subjects was used. The study combined high-throughput TCR immunosequencing, statistical association of individual TCRs with disease status, and machine learning to predict cytomegalovirus infection status. To study patterns of TCR occurrence, a later analysis re-analyzed previously published TCR beta repertoires from 700 or so donors and added high-resolution HLA genotyping. Rather than drawing on any new phenotypic data, the later analysis identified candidate immune exposures from TCR beta sequences and the way those sequences occurred across donors. To decide whether each TCR beta V gene segment behaved as functional or pseudogenic, an earlier analysis of some 600 of the donors relied on high-throughput TCR beta sequencing. Donor age, sex, ethnicity and CMV serostatus were compiled together with the repertoire data. In a later genetic analysis, genome-wide SNP genotypes for about three fifths of the roughly 670 donors were used, and that subset was treated as a discovery cohort. All discovery cohort repertoires had been generated using a single sequencing platform. Both class I and class II loci were covered by HLA typing, at four-digit resolution. Typing coverage differed by locus: A, B, C, DRB1 and DQB1 were typed in about 620-630 donors, DQA1 in approximately 520, DPA1 in some 610, and DPB1 in 450 to 490. A few DR-DQ haplotypes were handled as single units for association and clustering because linkage in the cohort was strong. Among a few hundred genotyped donors of the cohort, an average of about 240,000 unique TCR beta nucleotide sequences were sequenced per donor, 15% to 20% of them non-productive.

Library preparation was by the immunoSEQ multiplex PCR assay. For the multiplex PCR, a mixture combining 60 forward primers for TCR Vbeta segments and 13 reverse primers for TCR Jbeta segments was used. The CDR3 region of rearranged TCR beta genes was amplified from genomic DNA with a multiplex PCR assay. Amplified TCR beta libraries were sequenced as 87-base-pair reads on the Illumina HiSeq System. As for the authors' bioinformatics: A later analysis counted 75 million to 100 million unique TCR beta chains across the 666 repertoires, and approximately 11 million of these chains were shared by at least two donors. A nearest-neighbor algorithm error-corrected the raw reads and collapsed the reads into unique sequences, merging closely related sequences to remove PCR and sequencing errors. Alignment of CDR3 sequences to IMGT reference sequences was used to assign V, D and J gene segments. For a sequence to be retained, a match of at least six nucleotides to both a V gene segment and a J gene segment was required. A rearrangement was called productive if the CDR3 had no stop codons and remained in frame with V and J, and every other rearrangement was called non-productive. Following IMGT convention, CDR3 was defined as the stretch from the second conserved V-encoded cysteine to the conserved J-encoded phenylalanine. In an earlier analysis of approximately 590 of the donors, sequences lacking an unambiguous match to a single V gene segment were excluded. In an earlier analysis of approximately 610 of the donors, V segments were called functional above 56.7% productive rearrangements and were called segregating when the between-donor standard deviation exceeded 5%. A statistical classification framework was built for diagnosing cytomegalovirus status from the catalog of TCR beta chain sequences. In a later analysis, TCR nucleotide sequences were compared against IMGT/GENE-DB human TR gene sequences so that V and J genes could be assigned. The TCRdist pipeline was used in a later analysis to assign CDR3 sequences and most-parsimonious VDJ recombination scenarios. In a later analysis, each TCR beta chain was defined by its CDR3 amino acid sequence together with its V-gene family, and reads without a unique V-gene family were excluded. To address suspected cross-contamination and a sequencing artifact, a later analysis removed around 590 highly shared, low-generation-probability nucleotide sequences. In a later analysis, a clonal expansion index for each public chain was calculated from normalized within-repertoire ranks of inferred template counts. In a later analysis, generation probabilities were computed with a VDJ recombination model fitted to out-of-frame rearrangements, and the resulting probabilities were checked against IGoR. In a later analysis, TCR-TCR, TCR-HLA and TCR-CMV co-occurrence was scored with hypergeometric tests, and a repertoire-size bias correction was applied to TCR pairs. To estimate false discovery rates, a later analysis permuted the HLA or CMV assignments 20 times. In a later analysis, co-occurring TCRs were grouped using DBSCAN, with TCRdist sequence similarity added in when clustering inside HLA-allele-positive subsets. For co-occurrence clustering, repertoires with fewer than 30,000 or more than 120,000 public chains were excluded, along with several repertoires with anomalous nucleotide sharing. Here the immuneACCESS table is served through TCRdb, limited to in-frame sequences with V and J called. Missing clones are a known gap in these copies; in checked studies unresolved V genes cover under half, and the rest lacks a known reason. That table is the source of V, J and clone size, and D and trimming were worked out from the DNA. Here the sample has a few hundred thousand clones; more than 60% occur a single time. Clones ranked in the top ten supply 0.22% of the sample.

Overall results and qualifications from the work: Most TCR sequences were observed very rarely across donors, whereas some public TCRs were present in many individuals. In a later analysis, HLA-associated TCR beta chains were found to be more clonally expanded and to have lower generation probabilities than equally common non-associated chains. A cluster of highly shared sequence variants was judged likely to represent a technical artifact of the sequencing pipeline. According to a later analysis, most CMV-associated TCR beta chains appeared to be HLA-restricted, and the HLA associations seemed to be driven largely by CMV exposure. Roughly uniform sequencing depth across donors was assumed in presence/absence analyses, although this assumption may not hold. Linkage disequilibrium might explain the correlated functional status among segregating V segments, but an unknown experimental factor could not be ruled out. Compared with the 666-donor mean, donors in an Asian-associated ancestry cluster had fewer N-insertions in productive TCRs, according to a later genetic analysis. A further reported finding was that TCR beta sequences accurately predicted the HLA-A and HLA-B alleles for most subjects in the first cohort. Only TCR beta chains were sequenced in this cohort, and the absence of alpha or paired-chain data limited detectable features. Because HLA typing was missing for some donors at each locus, association tests included only the typed subset. The authors suggested that the approach could potentially be extended to other disease states and immunological phenotypes. At a false discovery rate of 0.05, a later analysis linked 15,000 to 20,000 TCR beta sequences to specific HLA alleles. A later genetic analysis associated a missense DCLRE1C variant with V-gene and J-gene trimming of TCR beta chains, and an independent cohort replicated the association. A later analysis found that TCR association rates varied across HLA loci, with DRB1 alleles showing the most associated TCRs and HLA-C alleles the fewest. The only immune exposure information available for the cohort was CMV serostatus. Broadly in line with IMGT annotations, most TCR beta V segments showed up in productive rearrangements about 87% or about 30% of the time in an earlier analysis of several hundred of the donors. The earlier analysis of approximately 560 of the donors excluded 15 to 20 rarely observed V segments, including chromosome 9 orphons, because counts were too low. In vitro tests confirmed that three of the cytomegalovirus-associated TCR beta chains recognize cytomegalovirus antigens. Assigning TCR associations to individual alleles was difficult when HLA alleles, especially DR and DQ, strongly co-occurred. Cytomegalovirus status was reported to be diagnosed by the classifier with high specificity and sensitivity in both the original and validation cohorts. The study gave a list of 150 to 200 TCR beta chains associated with cytomegalovirus. In a later analysis, several top co-occurrence clusters were reported to appear linked to parvovirus B19, influenza, CMV and Epstein-Barr virus.

Input material: PBMCs. The receptor was isolated from a girl under 10 years old in good health and CMV-seronegative.

The CDR3 has the sequence CASSPGTGVGSYNSPLHF. The sequence in DNA is TGTGCCAGCAGTCCAGGGACAGGGGTTGGTTCCTATAATTCACCCCTCCACTTT. The chain couples TRBV27 to TRBJ1-6, and 10 junctional nucleotides match TRBD1. Trimming accounts for 5 bases at V and 1 base at J, while the number of junction bases matched to no gene is 8. For CDR1 and CDR2, the germline V gene (reference sequence) lists MNHEY and SMNVEV. The CDR3 runs 18 residues from the cysteine to the phenylalanine. Only the CDR3 DNA stays, 54 bases, in frame from base 1.